One TCR beta chain is described in this entry. The CDR3 is 15 residues long. Germline V gives CDR1 SGHTS, CDR2 YDEGEE. V lost 0 bases to trimming and J lost 5 bases, with 14 bases between them. In the study's own analysis: Estimates of nucleated cell counts were drawn from the amplification of reference gene primers. Generated by immunoSEQ multiplex PCR, the TCRdb table keeps only in-frame clones and is missing some. V and J calls and clone size are as listed in that table; D and trimming were resolved from the DNA. The sample has about 47,000 clones, nearly 90% seen once. The data belong to a study of blood T cell repertoires in COVID-19. Overall study context: The origin of the acute and convalescent COVID-19 samples was the United States, Italy and Spain. PBMCs, B-cell-depleted T cells, or T cells provided the cDNA or gDNA that made up the material.

The sequenced sample consisted of peripheral blood. V usage is TRBV5-8 and J usage is TRBJ2-5; TRBD2 might be the D (6 bases). The source of this sequence is a man over 45 with active COVID-19. Here the CDR3 reads CASSLGGAGGETQYF. CDR3 nucleotide sequence: TGTGCCAGCAGCTTGGGAGGAGCGGGTGGTGAGACCCAGTACTTC.